This TCR beta chain was obtained from a study of response to subunit inactivated influenza vaccine. A few counts support this clonotype. TCRdb re-called the RT-PCR reads with MiXCR, one entry per CDR3 protein. The sample lists hundreds of thousands of distinct CDR3 sequences, over 9.5% seen once, with 10% in the top ten. This receptor was taken from a man aged 50-60 years who received an inactivated influenza vaccine. The input for sequencing was PBMCs from blood, taken on the day of vaccination.

The CDR3 nucleotides are TGCAGTGCTATTTTTGGGAATTCCCACGAGCAGTACTTC. Its protein is CSAIFGNSHEQYF. The chain uses TRBV20-1 and TRBJ2-7, with unresolved D. The V gene's germline CDR1 is DFQATT and CDR2 SNEGSKA (reference sequence). V dropped 4 bases and J dropped 5 bases, with 15 bases sitting between them. This CDR3 comprises 13 residues.